The source of this T cell receptor beta chain is a study of beta chain features in type 1 diabetes. Study-wide context: Regarding age, gender and cell yields, patients proved similar to healthy donors.

Study-wide results and limits: Researchers caution that PCR might favor shorter templates, equally among patients and controls.

This clone appeared a few times. Its target is unknown. V lost 8 bases, J lost 3 bases, and 9 bases lay in between. Per the germline V gene, CDR1 is SGHTA and CDR2 is FQGNSA. The CDR3 totals 12 residues. The isolated RNA, all of it, was reverse transcribed, so expressed TCRB transcripts were what got sequenced. Sequenced naive, central memory and regulatory T cell samples produced an average of roughly 3.5 million reads. The repertoire was sequenced with immunoSEQ multiplex PCR; TCRdb's copy has only in-frame clones and lacks some. The sample has hundreds of thousands of clones, around 15% seen once. This chain links TRBV7-2 with TRBJ2-3; D not certain. The sequenced sample was naive CD4+ T cells from blood. The sequence was obtained from a man in his late teens or twenties in good health. CDR3 residues: CASSLKTDTQYF. The CDR3 nucleotides read TGTGCCAGCTCTCTTAAAACAGATACGCAGTATTTT. Combining the CDR3 with reference TRBV7-2 and TRBJ2-3 gives the whole variable domain GAGVSQSPSNKVTEKGKDVELRCDPISGHTALYWYRQSLGQGLEFLIYFQGNSAPDKSGLPSDRFSAERTGGSVSTLTIQRTQQEDSAVYLCASSLKTDTQYFGPGTRLTVL.